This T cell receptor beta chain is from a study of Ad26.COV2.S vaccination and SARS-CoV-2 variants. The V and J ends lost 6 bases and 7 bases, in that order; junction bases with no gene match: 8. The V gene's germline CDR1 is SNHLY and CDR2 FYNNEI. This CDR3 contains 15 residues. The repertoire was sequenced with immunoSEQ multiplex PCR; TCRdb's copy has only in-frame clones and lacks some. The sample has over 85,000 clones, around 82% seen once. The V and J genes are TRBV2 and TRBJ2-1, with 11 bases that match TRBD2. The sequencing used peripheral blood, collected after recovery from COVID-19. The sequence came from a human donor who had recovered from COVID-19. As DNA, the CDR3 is TGTGCCAGCAGGCCCCTAGCGGGAGGCTGGAATGAGCAGTTCTTC. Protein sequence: CASRPLAGGWNEQFF.